Listed below are T cell receptor beta chains from one sample, sequenced in a study of control samples from healthy donors and cancer patients. Produced via immunoSEQ multiplex PCR; TCRdb's table is partial and in-frame only. The repertoire has about 110,000 clones, about nine tenths of them found once; the top ten carry about 4.7%. The sample consisted of blood. The receptors derive from a human donor in good health. The donor label of this sample is uncertain. Both conserved end residues are part of each CDR3. The order of the fields is V gene, D gene, J gene, clone size, CDR3 protein, CDR3 DNA. A D gene is named only where the DNA matches it firmly. Clone size is given for some rows only: seen once, a few or many times, or a class if the clone is expanded.

v_call: TRBV6-6
d_call: TRBD1
j_call: TRBJ1-6
clone_size: NA
cdr3_aa: CASNRGDNSPLHF
cdr3_nt: TGTGCCAGCAACAGGGGGGATAATTCACCCCTCCACTTT

v_call: TRBV2
d_call: NA
j_call: TRBJ1-1
clone_size: NA
cdr3_aa: CASRTQGFTEAFF
cdr3_nt: TGTGCCAGCAGGACCCAAGGGTTCACTGAAGCTTTCTTT

v_call: TRBV6-2/TRBV6-3
d_call: NA
j_call: TRBJ2-7
clone_size: NA
cdr3_aa: CASSLPGPGYEQYF
cdr3_nt: TGTGCCAGCAGTCTTCCGGGACCTGGCTACGAGCAGTACTTC

v_call: TRBV5-4
d_call: NA
j_call: TRBJ1-2
clone_size: NA
cdr3_aa: CASSLTGGYTF
cdr3_nt: TGTGCCAGCAGCTTGACGGGTGGCTACACCTTC

v_call: TRBV6-2/TRBV6-3
d_call: TRBD1
j_call: TRBJ2-1
clone_size: NA
cdr3_aa: CASSPGGTGGNNEQFF
cdr3_nt: TGTGCCAGCAGTCCAGGTGGGACAGGGGGTAACAATGAGCAGTTCTTC

v_call: TRBV5-1
d_call: TRBD2
j_call: TRBJ2-1
clone_size: NA
cdr3_aa: CASSSGGRYNEQFF
cdr3_nt: TGCGCCAGCAGCTCGGGGGGGCGATACAATGAGCAGTTCTTC

v_call: TRBV2
d_call: NA
j_call: TRBJ2-1
clone_size: NA
cdr3_aa: CATILGTYNEQFF
cdr3_nt: TGTGCCACCATACTCGGGACTTACAATGAGCAGTTCTTC

v_call: TRBV30
d_call: NA
j_call: TRBJ2-7
clone_size: NA
cdr3_aa: CACPRETASYEQYF
cdr3_nt: TGTGCCTGCCCAAGGGAGACTGCTTCCTACGAGCAGTACTTC

v_call: TRBV27
d_call: NA
j_call: TRBJ1-1
clone_size: NA
cdr3_aa: CASSSWTLNTEAFF
cdr3_nt: TGTGCCAGCAGTTCCTGGACGCTTAACACTGAAGCTTTCTTT

v_call: TRBV5-1
d_call: NA
j_call: TRBJ1-4
clone_size: few
cdr3_aa: CASSLGITPTNEKLFF
cdr3_nt: TGCGCCAGCAGCTTGGGTATAACCCCGACTAATGAAAAACTGTTTTTT

v_call: TRBV4-2
d_call: TRBD1
j_call: TRBJ1-5
clone_size: NA
cdr3_aa: CASSQVTGATLPQPQHF
cdr3_nt: TGTGCCAGCAGCCAAGTTACAGGGGCAACTTTACCTCAGCCCCAGCATTTT

v_call: TRBV30
d_call: NA
j_call: TRBJ1-6
clone_size: NA
cdr3_aa: CAWVRGGSDSPLHF
cdr3_nt: TGTGCCTGGGTTCGGGGAGGGAGTGATTCACCCCTCCACTTT

v_call: TRBV7-9
d_call: TRBD1
j_call: TRBJ2-5
clone_size: NA
cdr3_aa: CASSHDRGDETQYF
cdr3_nt: TGTGCCAGCAGCCACGACAGGGGCGATGAGACCCAGTACTTC

v_call: TRBV18
d_call: TRBD1
j_call: TRBJ2-1
clone_size: NA
cdr3_aa: CASSPRQGDNEQFF
cdr3_nt: TGTGCCAGCTCACCACGCCAGGGGGACAATGAGCAGTTCTTC

v_call: TRBV6-6
d_call: NA
j_call: TRBJ1-5
clone_size: NA
cdr3_aa: CASMIGAGGNQPQHF
cdr3_nt: TGTGCCAGCATGATAGGGGCGGGAGGGAATCAGCCCCAGCATTTT

v_call: TRBV27
d_call: NA
j_call: TRBJ2-3
clone_size: NA
cdr3_aa: CASRLDNGDTQYF
cdr3_nt: TGTGCCAGCAGACTGGACAATGGAGATACGCAGTATTTT

v_call: TRBV12-3/TRBV12-4
d_call: TRBD1
j_call: TRBJ1-1
clone_size: NA
cdr3_aa: CASSFRGQGDAFF
cdr3_nt: TGTGCCAGCAGTTTCCGGGGACAGGGAGATGCTTTCTTT

v_call: TRBV19
d_call: NA
j_call: TRBJ2-3
clone_size: NA
cdr3_aa: CASSIRLLTDTQYF
cdr3_nt: TGTGCCAGTAGTATCCGGCTGCTCACAGATACGCAGTATTTT

v_call: TRBV9
d_call: TRBD2
j_call: TRBJ2-1
clone_size: NA
cdr3_aa: CASSAGTNSNEQFF
cdr3_nt: TGTGCCAGCAGCGCCGGGACTAACAGCAATGAGCAGTTCTTC

v_call: TRBV12-5
d_call: NA
j_call: TRBJ2-2
clone_size: NA
cdr3_aa: CASGPPWGTGELFF
cdr3_nt: TGTGCTAGTGGTCCCCCCTGGGGCACCGGGGAGCTGTTTTTT

v_call: TRBV5-5
d_call: TRBD2
j_call: TRBJ2-7
clone_size: NA
cdr3_aa: CASRLTSGETYEQYF
cdr3_nt: TGTGCCAGCAGACTCACTAGCGGGGAGACTTACGAGCAGTACTTC

v_call: TRBV24-1
d_call: NA
j_call: TRBJ1-2
clone_size: NA
cdr3_aa: CATSEKGRTFDGYTF
cdr3_nt: TGTGCCACCAGTGAGAAGGGACGGACTTTCGATGGCTACACCTTC

v_call: TRBV6-5
d_call: NA
j_call: TRBJ2-1
clone_size: NA
cdr3_aa: CASKLGVYNEQFF
cdr3_nt: TGTGCCAGCAAGCTGGGGGTTTACAATGAGCAGTTCTTC

v_call: TRBV3-1/TRBV3-2
d_call: TRBD1
j_call: TRBJ1-6
clone_size: NA
cdr3_aa: CASSQGQGGSPLHF
cdr3_nt: TGTGCCAGCAGCCAAGGACAGGGAGGTTCACCCCTCCACTTT

v_call: TRBV10-3
d_call: TRBD1
j_call: TRBJ2-3
clone_size: NA
cdr3_aa: CAIRGDSSTDTQYF
cdr3_nt: TGTGCCATCAGGGGGGACAGTAGCACAGATACGCAGTATTTT

v_call: TRBV5-8
d_call: NA
j_call: TRBJ1-5
clone_size: NA
cdr3_aa: CASSLIWVNQPQHF
cdr3_nt: TGTGCCAGCAGCTTGATCTGGGTCAATCAGCCCCAGCATTTT

v_call: TRBV5-1
d_call: NA
j_call: TRBJ2-2
clone_size: NA
cdr3_aa: CASSAPLGTTGELFF
cdr3_nt: TGCGCCAGCAGCGCCCCCCTCGGGACCACCGGGGAGCTGTTTTTT

v_call: TRBV28
d_call: NA
j_call: TRBJ2-1
clone_size: NA
cdr3_aa: CASSLAINEQFF
cdr3_nt: TGTGCCAGCAGTTTAGCCATCAATGAGCAGTTCTTC

v_call: TRBV7-8
d_call: TRBD1
j_call: TRBJ1-1
clone_size: once
cdr3_aa: CASSLAGTGAEAFF
cdr3_nt: TGTGCCAGCAGCTTAGCAGGGACAGGGGCTGAAGCTTTCTTT

v_call: TRBV27
d_call: NA
j_call: TRBJ1-6
clone_size: once
cdr3_aa: CASSFSSYNSPLHF
cdr3_nt: TGTGCCAGCAGTTTCAGCTCCTATAATTCACCCCTCCACTTT

v_call: TRBV6-5
d_call: TRBD1
j_call: TRBJ2-1
clone_size: few
cdr3_aa: CASRSLTGLDEQFF
cdr3_nt: TGTGCCAGCAGATCGTTGACAGGGTTGGATGAGCAGTTCTTC

v_call: TRBV18
d_call: NA
j_call: TRBJ2-1
clone_size: NA
cdr3_aa: CASSSPLGYEQFF
cdr3_nt: TGTGCCAGCTCATCTCCACTAGGGTATGAGCAGTTCTTC

v_call: TRBV10-3
d_call: NA
j_call: TRBJ2-5
clone_size: NA
cdr3_aa: CAISGLKRETQYF
cdr3_nt: TGTGCCATCAGTGGACTGAAAAGAGAGACCCAGTACTTC

v_call: TRBV11-2
d_call: NA
j_call: TRBJ1-2
clone_size: NA
cdr3_aa: CASSTRTVSNYGYTF
cdr3_nt: TGTGCCAGCAGCACACGGACAGTATCTAACTATGGCTACACCTTC

v_call: TRBV12-3/TRBV12-4
d_call: NA
j_call: TRBJ1-2
clone_size: NA
cdr3_aa: CASSFSMRAGYTF
cdr3_nt: TGTGCCAGCAGTTTTAGTATGCGGGCTGGCTACACCTTC

v_call: TRBV6-5
d_call: NA
j_call: TRBJ2-7
clone_size: NA
cdr3_aa: CASSPMTGTYEQYF
cdr3_nt: TGTGCCAGCAGCCCCATGACAGGAACCTACGAGCAGTACTTC

v_call: TRBV25-1
d_call: NA
j_call: TRBJ1-6
clone_size: NA
cdr3_aa: CASSETGSSPLHF
cdr3_nt: TGTGCCAGCAGTGAAACAGGGTCCTCACCCCTCCACTTT

v_call: TRBV19
d_call: NA
j_call: TRBJ1-5
clone_size: NA
cdr3_aa: CASSIMGPSNQPQHF
cdr3_nt: TGTGCCAGTAGTATAATGGGGCCTAGCAATCAGCCCCAGCATTTT

v_call: TRBV19
d_call: NA
j_call: TRBJ1-2
clone_size: NA
cdr3_aa: CASTMGHGNYGYTF
cdr3_nt: TGTGCCAGTACCATGGGACACGGAAACTATGGCTACACCTTC

v_call: TRBV6-5
d_call: NA
j_call: TRBJ1-2
clone_size: NA
cdr3_aa: CASSYSGSYGYTF
cdr3_nt: TGTGCCAGCAGTTACTCAGGCAGCTATGGCTACACCTTC

v_call: TRBV6-2/TRBV6-3
d_call: NA
j_call: TRBJ2-3
clone_size: NA
cdr3_aa: CASSYGRPITDTQYF
cdr3_nt: TGTGCCAGCAGTTACGGAAGGCCTATTACAGATACGCAGTATTTT

v_call: TRBV19
d_call: NA
j_call: TRBJ2-3
clone_size: NA
cdr3_aa: CASSKYHGQGATDTQYF
cdr3_nt: TGTGCCAGTAGTAAATACCATGGACAAGGGGCCACAGATACGCAGTATTTT

v_call: TRBV12-5
d_call: TRBD2
j_call: TRBJ2-4
clone_size: NA
cdr3_aa: CASGLSPSGSGDKNIQYF
cdr3_nt: TGTGCTAGTGGTTTGTCCCCCTCCGGGAGCGGGGACAAAAACATTCAGTACTTC

v_call: TRBV28
d_call: TRBD1
j_call: TRBJ2-1
clone_size: NA
cdr3_aa: CASRAYRGPYNEQFF
cdr3_nt: TGTGCCAGCAGGGCATACAGGGGGCCCTACAATGAGCAGTTCTTC

v_call: TRBV5-1
d_call: TRBD1
j_call: TRBJ1-4
clone_size: NA
cdr3_aa: CASSLAGTGSSNEKLFF
cdr3_nt: TGCGCCAGCAGCCTTGCCGGGACAGGGTCTAGTAATGAAAAACTGTTTTTT

v_call: TRBV24-1
d_call: TRBD2
j_call: TRBJ2-3
clone_size: NA
cdr3_aa: CATSDPGLAGDTQYF
cdr3_nt: TGTGCCACCAGTGACCCCGGACTAGCGGGCGATACGCAGTATTTT

v_call: TRBV11-1
d_call: NA
j_call: TRBJ2-2
clone_size: NA
cdr3_aa: CASSPGTRTGELFF
cdr3_nt: TGTGCCAGCAGCCCCGGGACCCGAACCGGGGAGCTGTTTTTT

v_call: TRBV5-6
d_call: TRBD1
j_call: TRBJ1-4
clone_size: NA
cdr3_aa: CASSFPGGANEKLFF
cdr3_nt: TGTGCCAGCAGCTTCCCAGGGGGGGCTAATGAAAAACTGTTTTTT